These T cell receptor beta chains were read from a single sample in a study of cytomegalovirus exposure and HLA in healthy donors. Sequencing was performed with immunoSEQ multiplex PCR; in TCRdb, only in-frame clones are kept and a portion is missing. The table records 55,000 to 75,000 clones, 92% of them present only once. Material for sequencing was PBMCs. These TCRs come from a man aged 18 to 29 in good health and CMV-seropositive. CDR3s include the opening cysteine and the closing phenylalanine or tryptophan. A D gene is named only where the DNA matches it firmly. Clone size is shown for a subset of rows, as once, few, many or a class of expanded clone.

j_call clone_size d_call v_call cdr3_aa cdr3_nt
TRBJ1-5 - - TRBV19 CASSIGREQPQHF TGTGCCAGTAGTATCGGTCGGGAACAGCCCCAGCATTTT
TRBJ1-2 - TRBD1 TRBV9 CASSQGGRRGYTF TGTGCCAGCTCCCAGGGGGGACGCCGAGGCTACACCTTC
TRBJ1-2 - - TRBV10-1 CASSDSRAGGYTF TGCGCCAGCAGTGATTCCAGGGCCGGTGGCTACACCTTC
TRBJ2-1 - - TRBV29-1 CSVTKGASSYNEQFF TGCAGCGTGACAAAAGGGGCGAGCTCCTACAATGAGCAGTTCTTC
TRBJ1-3 - - TRBV28 CASIPPAEEYAGNTIYF TGTGCCAGCATACCCCCGGCGGAAGAATATGCTGGAAACACCATATATTTT
TRBJ2-5 - TRBD1 TRBV6-1 CASSEPGGGETQYF TGTGCCAGCAGTGAACCAGGGGGCGGGGAGACCCAGTACTTC
TRBJ2-7 - - TRBV30 CAWSEDSSSSYEQYF TGTGCCTGGAGTGAGGACAGTAGTAGCTCCTACGAGCAGTACTTC
TRBJ2-2 once - TRBV6-5 CASSWSGLANTGELFF TGTGCCAGCAGTTGGTCGGGACTCGCGAACACCGGGGAGCTGTTTTTT
TRBJ1-5 - - TRBV28 CASKRSGTQPQHF TGTGCCAGCAAAAGGTCAGGAACTCAGCCCCAGCATTTT
TRBJ1-5 once TRBD1 TRBV6-1 CASSPDRGRNQPQHF TGTGCCAGCAGTCCCGACAGGGGGAGAAATCAGCCCCAGCATTTT
TRBJ2-1 - TRBD2 TRBV28 CASSPSGYHNEQFF TGTGCCAGCAGTCCTAGCGGGTACCACAATGAGCAGTTCTTC
TRBJ2-7 - - TRBV7-9 CASSPRGIHSYEQYF TGTGCCAGCAGCCCACGGGGTATACACTCCTACGAGCAGTACTTC
TRBJ2-7 - TRBD1 TRBV5-4 CASSSTGDHYEQYF TGTGCCAGCAGCTCGACAGGGGACCACTACGAGCAGTACTTC
TRBJ2-7 - - TRBV6-1 CASSEGQGGSYEQYF TGTGCCAGCAGTGAAGGGCAGGGTGGCTCCTACGAGCAGTACTTC
TRBJ2-3 once TRBD2 TRBV30 CAWSARREGGRPGTRVKYF TGTGCCTGGAGCGCCCGGAGGGAGGGTGGTAGACCGGGCACCAGGGTCAAGTATTTT
TRBJ2-5 - - TRBV30 CAWSGGGFETQYF TGTGCCTGGAGTGGTGGGGGGTTTGAGACCCAGTACTTC
TRBJ2-1 few TRBD2 TRBV6-1 CASTGTSDYNEQFF TGTGCCAGCACCGGGACTAGCGACTACAATGAGCAGTTCTTC
TRBJ1-5 - - TRBV2 CASQFGIQPQHF TGTGCCAGCCAGTTCGGGATTCAGCCCCAGCATTTT
TRBJ1-5 - - TRBV18 CASSRGRSNQPQHF TGTGCCAGCTCACGTGGGCGCAGCAATCAGCCCCAGCATTTT
TRBJ1-5 - - TRBV10-1 CASSDWGGTYSNQPQHF TGCGCCAGCAGTGATTGGGGGGGTACTTATAGCAATCAGCCCCAGCATTTT
TRBJ2-1 - TRBD2 TRBV19 CASSSLAGVGVDEQFF TGTGCCAGTAGTAGCCTAGCGGGAGTGGGTGTGGATGAGCAGTTCTTC
TRBJ2-7 few - TRBV29-1 CSVSPSGDSYEQYF TGCAGCGTGAGTCCCTCGGGGGACTCCTACGAGCAGTACTTC
TRBJ2-3 - - TRBV6-1 CASSEPGLSTDTQYF TGTGCCAGCAGTGAACCGGGACTCAGCACAGATACGCAGTATTTT
TRBJ1-2 - - TRBV6-5 CASSKQGGYGYTF TGTGCCAGCAGCAAACAGGGTGGCTATGGCTACACCTTC
TRBJ2-3 - TRBD1 TRBV7-9 CASSFVPRGLDTQYF TGTGCCAGCAGCTTTGTGCCCAGGGGGTTGGATACGCAGTATTTT
TRBJ1-1 - TRBD1 TRBV11-1 CASSLPQGAGEAFF TGTGCCAGCAGCTTACCTCAGGGGGCGGGTGAAGCTTTCTTT
TRBJ1-1 - - TRBV15 CATSRGGGNSEAFF TGTGCCACCAGCAGAGGGGGGGGGAATAGTGAAGCTTTCTTT
TRBJ2-5 - - TRBV30 CAWSVGGVQETQYF TGTGCCTGGAGTGTAGGCGGGGTGCAAGAGACCCAGTACTTC
TRBJ2-5 once TRBD2 TRBV5-1 CASSLAGGLETQYF TGCGCCAGCAGCTTGGCGGGAGGGCTTGAGACCCAGTACTTC
TRBJ2-7 - TRBD1 TRBV6-6 CASSYSQGAFVSYF TGTGCCAGCAGTTACTCTCAGGGGGCGTTTGTGTCGTACTTC
TRBJ1-4 - TRBD1 TRBV27 CASSSFKTGETNEKLFF TGTGCCAGCAGTTCTTTCAAAACAGGGGAAACTAATGAAAAACTGTTTTTT
TRBJ2-3 - - TRBV5-4 CASSLGGSGPTVNTQYF TGTGCCAGCAGCTTGGGAGGTAGCGGCCCTACGGTGAATACGCAGTATTTT
TRBJ2-1 - TRBD2 TRBV6-1 CASSEGPGGAYNEQFF TGTGCCAGCAGTGAAGGGCCGGGAGGGGCCTACAATGAGCAGTTCTTC
TRBJ2-7 - - TRBV5-6 CASSYGPAGQYF TGTGCCAGCAGCTATGGGCCGGCGGGGCAGTACTTC
TRBJ1-5 once - TRBV5-1 CASSPGGQSNQPQHF TGCGCCAGCAGCCCGGGTGGACAGAGCAATCAGCCCCAGCATTTT
TRBJ2-1 - - TRBV7-5 CARSLRIPSGSDEQFF TGTGCCAGAAGCTTAAGGATCCCTAGCGGGAGTGATGAGCAGTTCTTC
TRBJ1-1 - - TRBV9 CASSVATGPNTEAFF TGTGCCAGCAGCGTAGCTACAGGCCCGAACACTGAAGCTTTCTTT
TRBJ2-7 few TRBD2 TRBV2 CASSGRPPGLAAGEQYF TGTGCCAGCAGTGGACGTCCACCGGGACTAGCCGCCGGCGAGCAGTACTTC
TRBJ2-1 - - TRBV29-1 CSVKREGSSYNEQFF TGCAGCGTCAAACGCGAAGGGAGCTCCTACAATGAGCAGTTCTTC
TRBJ2-5 - TRBD2 TRBV29-1 CSGLAGGRETQYF TGCAGCGGACTAGCGGGAGGCAGAGAGACCCAGTACTTC
TRBJ1-2 - - TRBV18 CASSPAGEGYGYTF TGTGCCAGCTCACCAGCCGGGGAGGGCTATGGCTACACCTTC
TRBJ2-7 - TRBD1 TRBV5-1 CASSLGTGGSEQYF TGCGCCAGCAGCTTGGGGACAGGGGGAAGCGAGCAGTACTTC